These 25 T cell receptor beta chains came from one sample sequenced in a study of blood T cell repertoires in COVID-19. Some clones are missing from TCRdb's copy, which holds only in-frame ones; the method was immunoSEQ multiplex PCR. The sample has a few hundred thousand clones, roughly 90% seen once. The source material was PBMCs or T cells enriched from blood (not recorded which). These receptors originate from a woman in her twenties or thirties who had been exposed to COVID-19.

The chain recombines TRBV28 with TRBJ2-6; TRBD1 matches 9 bases. After removal of 4 bases from V and 3 bases from J, the junction contained 4 bases not matched to a gene. This CDR3 comprises 16 residues. The germline V gene has CDR1 MDHEN and CDR2 SYDVKM. CDR3 DNA sequence: TGTGCCAGCAGTTCACACAGGGGGCTTGGGGCCAACGTCCTGACTTTC. Its translation: CASSSHRGLGANVLTF.

This chain joins TRBV18 and TRBJ1-5; D remains ambiguous. The V gene's germline CDR1 is KGHSH and CDR2 LQKENI. V was shortened by 3 bases and J by 7 bases, with 16 bases between the two germline ends. The CDR3 has 15 residues. The DNA for the CDR3 is TGTGCCAGCTCACCCTCGTGGGAGGGATACCAGCCCCAGCATTTT. This translates into CASSPSWEGYQPQHF.

The chain employs TRBV3-1 (or the pseudogene TRBV3-2) and TRBJ1-1; TRBD1 is a possible D gene (6 bases). Germline CDR1 is LGHDT and CDR2 is YNNKEL (reference sequence). Trimming shortened V by 3 bases and J by 6 bases, and 11 bases separated the two germline ends. CDR3 length equals 13 residues. The CDR3 here is CASSHSGGSEAFF. As DNA, the CDR3 is TGTGCCAGCAGCCATTCGGGGGGCTCTGAAGCTTTCTTT.

This chain uses TRBV28 with TRBJ2-7, with 10 bases identical to TRBD1. CDR1 is MDHEN and CDR2 is SYDVKM in the germline V gene. The CDR3 has 15 amino acids. The ends lost 0 bases at V and 7 bases at J; junction bases unmatched: 6. CDR3 sequence: CASSLWTGGEGEQYF. CDR3 in DNA: TGTGCCAGCAGTTTATGGACAGGGGGCGAAGGGGAGCAGTACTTC.

This chain joins TRBV7-6 and TRBJ2-7; 9 nucleotides agree with TRBD1. CDR3 size: 14 residues. The V and J ends lost 4 bases and 3 bases, in that order; junction bases with no gene match: 4. The germline V gene has CDR1 SGHVS and CDR2 FNYEAQ. The CDR3 nucleotides are TGTGCCAGCAGCTCAAAGACAGGGGGCTACGAGCAGTACTTC. Translation gives CASSSKTGGYEQYF.

The chain recombines TRBV5-1 with TRBJ2-4; 7 nucleotides line up with TRBD2. From germline, CDR1 is SGHRS and CDR2 YFSETQ. The CDR3 totals 14 residues. Trimming at V came to 0 bases and at J to 5 bases, leaving 2 bases not matched to a gene. The CDR3: CASSLDSGENIQYF. CDR3 DNA: TGCGCCAGCAGCTTGGACAGCGGGGAAAACATTCAGTACTTC.

The V gene is TRBV12-3 or TRBV12-4, the J gene TRBJ2-1; TRBD1 is a possible D gene (5 bases). This CDR3 is 13 amino acids long. The V gene lost 7 bases and the J gene lost 7 bases, with 14 bases spanning the gap. The CDR3 protein is CASMSQVGNEQFF. DNA for the CDR3: TGTGCCAGCATGTCACAGGTGGGGAATGAGCAGTTCTTC.

The chain uses TRBV7-8 and TRBJ2-3; no clear D gene. The CDR3 is 14 amino acids. CDR1 is SGHVS and CDR2 is FQNEAQ in the germline V gene. The V end lost 5 bases, the J end lost 6 bases, and 15 bases lay between the germline ends. CDR3 nucleotide sequence: TGTGCCAGCAGCCCCTGGGCAAATCATGATACGCAGTATTTT. This gives the protein CASSPWANHDTQYF. Full variable domain (outside the CDR3, taken from reference TRBV7-8 and TRBJ2-3): GAGVSQSPRYKVAKRGQDVALRCDPISGHVSLFWYQQALGQGPEFLTYFQNEAQLDKSGLPSDRFFAERPEGSVSTLKIQRTQQEDSAVYLCASSPWANHDTQYFGPGTRLTVL.

The CDR3 is CASSVYRGRDNEQFF. The CDR3 region has the DNA TGTGCCAGCAGTGTGTATAGGGGAAGAGACAATGAGCAGTTCTTC. The chain uses TRBV2 and TRBJ2-1; TRBD1 might be the D (5 bases). V lost 4 bases and J 5 bases, leaving 15 bases between the germline ends. The V gene's germline CDR1 is SNHLY and CDR2 FYNNEI. The CDR3 covers 15 residues. The variable domain in full, with the rest retrieved from reference TRBV2 and TRBJ2-1, is EPEVTQTPSHQVTQMGQEVILRCVPISNHLYFYWYRQILGQKVEFLVSFYNNEISEKSEIFDDQFSVERPDGSNFTLKIRSTKLEDSAMYFCASSVYRGRDNEQFFGPGTRLTVL.

The chain carries TRBV5-6 and TRBJ1-3; possibly TRBD1 for D (6 bases). With 3 bases removed from V and 8 bases from J, the gap between germline ends came to 21 bases. In germline, CDR1 is SGHDT, CDR2 YYEEEE. This CDR3 spans 16 amino acids. The CDR3 region has the DNA TGTGCCAGCAGCTCAATACTCGACAGGAGTCAGGACACCATATATTTT. Its protein is CASSSILDRSQDTIYF. Drawing the rest from reference TRBV5-6 and TRBJ1-3, the complete variable domain is DAGVTQSPTHLIKTRGQQVTLRCSPKSGHDTVSWYQQALGQGPQFIFQYYEEEERQRGNFPDRFSGHQFPNYSSELNVNALLLGDSALYLCASSSILDRSQDTIYFGEGSWLTVV.

This sequence joins TRBV7-2 and TRBJ2-7; tentatively, D is TRBD1 (5 bases). CDR3 length: 14 amino acids. Germline V gene lookup returns CDR1 SGHTA and CDR2 FQGNSA. V was shortened by 1 base and J by 5 bases, with 12 bases between the two germline ends. The CDR3 DNA reads as TGTGCCAGCAGCTTAGTATCAGGGTTCGACGAGCAGTACTTC. Translating it yields CASSLVSGFDEQYF.

This clone was observed once. The chain employs TRBV18 and TRBJ2-7; TRBD2 agrees at 8 bases. Losses at the gene ends were 3 bases for V and 0 bases for J; bases not matched to a gene: 4. The CDR3 spans 15 residues. Germline CDR1 and CDR2: KGHSH and LQKENI. This CDR3 reads CASSPVAGSSYEQYF. In nucleotides, the CDR3 is TGTGCCAGCTCACCGGTAGCGGGGAGCTCCTACGAGCAGTACTTC.

The V and J genes are TRBV27 and TRBJ2-1; TRBD2 is a possible D gene (6 bases). Germline V lookup: CDR1 MNHEY, CDR2 SMNVEV (reference sequence). The CDR3 totals 14 residues. Deletions cut 8 bases from V and 5 bases from J, with 16 bases between. The CDR3 sequence: CASHPRAGNNEQFF. CDR3 bases: TGTGCCAGCCACCCCCGGGCGGGAAACAATGAGCAGTTCTTC.

The rearrangement uses TRBV6-6 and TRBJ2-7; 9 bases map to TRBD2. V dropped 0 bases and J dropped 2; count of bases not matched to a gene: 5. Germline CDR1 MNHNY, CDR2 SVGAGI (reference sequence). CDR3 length: 16 amino acids. This CDR3 is CASSYSASGTPYEQYF. As DNA, the CDR3 is TGTGCCAGCAGTTACTCGGCTAGCGGGACTCCCTACGAGCAGTACTTC.

V usage is TRBV29-1 and J usage is TRBJ2-1, with 10 nucleotides matching TRBD2. Germline CDR1 reads SQVTM; CDR2 reads ANQGSEA. The CDR3 has 15 residues. Unmatched junction bases numbered 9, after V lost 6 bases and J lost 4 bases. CDR3 loop: CSVDLAGALYNEQFF. The CDR3 DNA sequence: TGCAGCGTAGACCTAGCGGGAGCTCTTTACAATGAGCAGTTCTTC.

The chain uses TRBV28 and TRBJ1-5, with D unresolved. Trimming cost V 2 bases and J 9 bases, with 11 bases left between them. CDR1 and CDR2 from the germline V gene are MDHEN and SYDVKM. The CDR3 has 13 amino acids. Written as DNA, the CDR3 is TGTGCCAGCAGTTTAGACACACTCGGGCCCCAGCATTTT. Its translation is CASSLDTLGPQHF.

The genes are TRBV19 and TRBJ2-1; D might be TRBD1 (5 bases). The V gene's germline CDR1 is LNHDA and CDR2 SQIVND (reference sequence). V was shortened by 4 bases and J by 4 bases, with 5 bases between the two germline ends. The length of the CDR3 is 12 residues. This CDR3 reads CASSKGYNEQFF. CDR3 DNA: TGTGCCAGTAGTAAGGGGTACAATGAGCAGTTCTTC.

The rearrangement links TRBV19 to TRBJ2-6, with unresolved D. The CDR3 has 17 amino acids. The V gene's germline CDR1 is LNHDA and CDR2 SQIVND (reference sequence). V was shortened by 7 bases and J by 5 bases, with 21 bases between the two germline ends. CDR3 amino acids: CASTFSSFQTRANVLTF. The DNA of the CDR3 is TGTGCCAGTACTTTCTCGAGTTTCCAAACCCGGGCCAACGTCCTGACTTTC.

This clone was seen a handful of times. V is TRBV3-1 (or the pseudogene TRBV3-2) and J is TRBJ1-2; D ambiguous. Germline CDR1 LGHDT, CDR2 YNNKEL (reference sequence). Between the trimmed V and J ends, which lost 0 bases and 8 bases, there was a span of 13 bases. CDR3 length equals 14 residues. The CDR3 region is CASSQESGTVGYTF. In DNA, the CDR3 is TGTGCCAGCAGCCAAGAATCGGGTACTGTGGGCTACACCTTC.

This clone was observed once. The chain uses TRBV2 and TRBJ1-3; 10 bases map to TRBD1. J lost 0 bases, V lost 6 bases, and 8 bases had no gene match. Germline-derived CDR1 and CDR2 are SNHLY and FYNNEI. This CDR3 has 17 amino acids. The CDR3, as DNA: TGTGCCAGCAGGTCCGGGACAGGGGTTAGCTCTGGAAACACCATATATTTT. The encoded protein is CASRSGTGVSSGNTIYF.

The chain is built from TRBV28 and TRBJ1-1, with a possible D match to TRBD1 (6 bases). The CDR3 is 11 residues long. CDR1 and CDR2 (germline): MDHEN, SYDVKM. Trimming pared 6 bases from V and 10 bases from J, leaving 12 bases between. In DNA, the CDR3 is TGTGCCAGCAGCCAGACCAGGGGAGCTTTCTTT. Translation gives CASSQTRGAFF.

The CDR3: CASSPGVDGKLFF. The CDR3 DNA follows: TGTGCCAGCAGCCCCGGGGTGGATGGAAAACTGTTTTTT. The rearrangement joins TRBV5-5 to TRBJ1-4; no firm D call. The CDR3 length is 13 residues. V shed 4 bases and J shed 10 bases, with 14 bases lying between them. Germline CDR1 is SGHKS and CDR2 is YYEKEE (reference sequence).

The table lists this clone with a count of one. The rearrangement joins TRBV7-9 to TRBJ2-1; 10 bases line up with TRBD2. Unmatched junction bases numbered 11, after V lost 4 bases and J lost 2 bases. Germline CDR1 and CDR2: SEHNR and FQNEAQ (reference sequence). The CDR3 consists of 18 residues. This CDR3 reads CASSSELAGPPPYNEQFF. The DNA for the CDR3 is TGTGCCAGCAGCTCGGAACTAGCGGGACCACCCCCCTACAATGAGCAGTTCTTC.

This clone was observed once. The chain carries TRBV28 and TRBJ2-7; no definite D call. CDR1 is MDHEN, CDR2 SYDVKM, per germline. This CDR3 has 15 residues. The V end was cut by 8 bases, the J end by 3 bases, with 20 bases between. The CDR3, as DNA: TGTGCCAGCCGCGGTGGTGAGATCGATTTCTACGAGCAGTACTTC. This sequence encodes CASRGGEIDFYEQYF.

This chain joins TRBV6-5 and TRBJ1-2; 9 nucleotides agree with TRBD1. With 2 bases clipped from V and 6 bases from J, the junction kept 4 bases outside the gene matches. The CDR3 covers 14 residues. The germline V gene encodes CDR1 MNHEY and CDR2 SVGAGI. The CDR3 here is CASSYLGTGNGYTF. CDR3 nucleotides: TGTGCCAGCAGTTACCTCGGGACAGGGAATGGCTACACCTTC.